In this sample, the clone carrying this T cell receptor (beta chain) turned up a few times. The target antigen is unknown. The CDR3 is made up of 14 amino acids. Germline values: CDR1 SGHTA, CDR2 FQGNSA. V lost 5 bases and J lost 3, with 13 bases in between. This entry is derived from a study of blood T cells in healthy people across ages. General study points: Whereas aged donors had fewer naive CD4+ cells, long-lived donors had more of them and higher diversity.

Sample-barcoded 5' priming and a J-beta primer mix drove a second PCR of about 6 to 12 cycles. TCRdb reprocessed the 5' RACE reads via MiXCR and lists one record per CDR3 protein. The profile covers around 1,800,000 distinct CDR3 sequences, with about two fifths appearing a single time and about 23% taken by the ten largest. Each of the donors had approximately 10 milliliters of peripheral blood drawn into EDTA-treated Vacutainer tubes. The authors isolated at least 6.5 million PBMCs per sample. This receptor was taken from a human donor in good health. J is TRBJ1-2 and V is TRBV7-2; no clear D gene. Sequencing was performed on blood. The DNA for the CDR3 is TGTGCCAGCAGCGAGAGTGGACGGGACTATGGCTACACCTTC. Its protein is CASSESGRDYGYTF.